This TCR beta chain was observed in a study of T cells in Graves' hyperthyroidism and ophthalmopathy. Study-level points and caveats: Separating ophthalmopathy from stable hyperthyroidism was achieved by a 13 V-J model.

This clonotype has only a few counts. Its target is not known. Authors of the study amplified TCR beta CDR3 regions from RNA transcripts. First-round RT-PCR of the TCR CDR3 relied on the HTBI primer set. Each CDR3 protein gets one entry after TCRdb re-called the multiplex PCR reads with MiXCR. Of around 700,000 distinct CDR3 sequences in the sample, about 19% were seen once. CDR3 length: 15 residues. Trimming took 1 base from V and 7 from J, leaving 14 bases between them. The germline gives CDR1 MGHDK, CDR2 SYGVNS. The specimen was blood. This receptor was obtained from a woman aged 45-65 years with Graves' hyperthyroidism that later progressed to Graves' ophthalmopathy. The chain joins TRBV25-1 to TRBJ1-5; TRBD1 is a possible D gene (6 bases). The CDR3 here is CASSEFGGLEQPQHF. In DNA, the CDR3 is TGTGCCAGCAGTGAATTTGGGGGCCTCGAGCAGCCCCAGCATTTT.